These 27 T cell receptor beta chains were sequenced from one sample in a study of post-analysis software for immune sequencing data. Study-level points and caveats: Four or five TRBV segments (TRBV5-6, TRBV5-1 and TRBV20-1 among them) occurred more frequently in patients than in controls.

Unique molecular identifiers were built into the TCR beta cDNA libraries. MiXCR, applied by TCRdb to the PCR reads, yields one record per CDR3 protein. This sample has 800,000 to 950,000 distinct CDR3 sequences, with approximately 53% found just once. Antigens of these TCRs are unknown. Sequencing input: blood. Source of these receptors: a girl aged 5 to 17 with multiple sclerosis.

The chain combines TRBV5-1 with TRBJ2-7; D possibly uses TRBD1 or TRBD2 (5 bases each). CDR1 is SGHRS, CDR2 YFSETQ, per germline. This CDR3 comprises 18 residues. Trimming removed 3 bases from V and 0 bases from J, with 22 bases in between. This CDR3 is CASSSFQSRDADSYEQYF. The CDR3 nucleotides read TGCGCCAGCAGCTCCTTTCAATCCCGGGACGCCGACTCCTACGAGCAGTACTTC.

V gene TRBV3-1 combines with J gene TRBJ2-6; possibly TRBD1 for D (5 bases). V lost 2 bases and J lost 12, with 14 bases in between. The CDR3 length is 14 residues. The germline V gene encodes CDR1 LGHDT and CDR2 YNNKEL (reference sequence). CDR3 loop: CASSQHADTIVLTF. CDR3 bases: TGTGCCAGCAGCCAACATGCGGACACGATCGTCCTGACTTTC.

This chain links TRBV29-1 with TRBJ1-2; 10 bases agree with TRBD1. J was trimmed by 6 bases and V by 6 bases; bases with no gene match: 13. This CDR3 contains 15 residues. The germline V gene encodes CDR1 SQVTM and CDR2 ANQGSEA. This CDR3 is CSVTGQGLAVDGYTF. CDR3 bases: TGCAGCGTGACGGGACAGGGGTTGGCCGTGGATGGCTACACCTTC.

J is TRBJ2-3 and V is TRBV27, with 7 nucleotides matching TRBD2. Germline values: CDR1 MNHEY, CDR2 SMNVEV (reference sequence). The J segment lost 2 bases and the V segment lost 4 bases, leaving 9 bases of the junction unmatched. The CDR3 covers 16 residues. The CDR3, as DNA: TGTGCCAGCAGTTCATACCGGGACTACCCCACAGATACGCAGTATTTT. Amino acids: CASSSYRDYPTDTQYF.

A single count supports this clonotype. The chain combines TRBV3-1 with TRBJ2-1, with D maybe TRBD2 (6 bases). The germline V gene has CDR1 LGHDT and CDR2 YNNKEL (reference sequence). Trimming stripped 4 bases from V and 7 bases from J, with 14 bases between. The CDR3 contains 14 residues. The CDR3 spells CASSLSGGVNEQFF. CDR3 in DNA: TGTGCCAGCAGCCTTTCAGGAGGGGTAAATGAGCAGTTCTTC.

The rearrangement links TRBV5-1 to TRBJ2-5; perhaps TRBD1 as D (5 bases). Germline V gene lookup returns CDR1 SGHRS and CDR2 YFSETQ. The CDR3 has 16 residues. Trimming left V 0 bases short and J 11 bases short, with 23 bases between. For the CDR3, the DNA is TGCGCCAGCAGCTTGGGGGGCTTGGAGTGGTACAATGAGCAGTACTTC. It translates to CASSLGGLEWYNEQYF. The whole variable domain, remainder taken from reference TRBV5-1 and TRBJ2-5, is KAGVTQTPRYLIKTRGQQVTLSCSPISGHRSVSWYQQTPGQGLQFLFEYFSETQRNKGNFPGRFSGRQFSNSRSEMNVSTLELGDSALYLCASSLGGLEWYNEQYFGPGTRLLVL.

This chain joins TRBV24-1 and TRBJ2-2; no definite D call. Germline-derived CDR1 and CDR2 are KGHDR and SFDVKD. The V and J ends lost 4 bases and 6 bases respectively, with 8 bases between them. CDR3 size: 13 residues. In DNA form, the CDR3 reads TGTGCCACCAGTGACGATGAGGCCGGGGAGCTGTTTTTT. Translated, it gives CATSDDEAGELFF.

This chain uses TRBV29-1 with TRBJ2-7, with TRBD1 matching 8 bases. The germline gives CDR1 SQVTM, CDR2 ANQGSEA. With V trimmed by 7 bases and J by 0 bases, 5 bases remained unmatched. This CDR3 region has 13 residues. CDR3 sequence reads: CSAAGGNSYEQYF. For the CDR3, the DNA is TGCAGCGCCGCAGGGGGCAACTCCTACGAGCAGTACTTC.

This sequence joins TRBV7-9 and TRBJ1-1; 8 positions match TRBD1. There are 14 residues in the CDR3. Losses at the gene ends were 6 bases for V and 5 bases for J; bases not matched to a gene: 8. Germline V gives CDR1 SEHNR, CDR2 FQNEAQ (reference sequence). CDR3 DNA: TGTGCCAGCAGTTCAACCGACAGGGGTACTGAAGCTTTCTTT. Its translation: CASSSTDRGTEAFF.

The chain carries TRBV4-2 and TRBJ2-1, with unresolved D. The germline V gene encodes CDR1 LGHNA and CDR2 YNFKEQ. Trimming took 0 bases from V and 0 from J, leaving 12 bases between them. The CDR3 has 17 residues. CDR3: CASSQEGRPDSYNEQFF. CDR3 DNA sequence: TGTGCCAGCAGCCAAGAGGGTAGGCCAGACTCCTACAATGAGCAGTTCTTC.

The rearrangement uses TRBV20-1 and TRBJ2-3; 7 bases are shared with TRBD1. There are 16 residues in the CDR3. Germline V gives CDR1 DFQATT, CDR2 SNEGSKA (reference sequence). The trim removed 0 bases at V and 3 bases at J, leaving 9 bases unmatched. As DNA, the CDR3 is TGCAGTGCTAGAGATGAGGGGGCAATAAGAACAGATACGCAGTATTTT. It translates to CSARDEGAIRTDTQYF.

CDR3 loop: CSVEGRGRSYGYTF. The DNA of the CDR3 is TGCAGCGTTGAAGGCAGGGGAAGGTCCTATGGCTACACCTTC. The chain links TRBV29-1 to TRBJ1-2; tentative D call: TRBD1 (6 bases). CDR1 is SQVTM and CDR2 is ANQGSEA in the germline V gene. Trimming shortened V by 1 base and J by 4 bases, and 13 bases separated the two germline ends. CDR3 length: 14 amino acids.

This clonotype was detected only once. V gene TRBV15 combines with J gene TRBJ2-1; D not resolved. CDR1 and CDR2 from the germline V gene are LNHNV and YYDKDF (reference sequence). V was cut by 3 bases and J by 3 bases, with 12 bases left in between. The CDR3 runs to 15 residues. The CDR3 DNA follows: TGTGCCACCAGCAGTAGTCGCGGTATCTACAATGAGCAGTTCTTC. Translation gives CATSSSRGIYNEQFF.

This clonotype occurred a few times. This chain links TRBV10-3 with TRBJ2-1; 7 bases are shared with TRBD2. Trimming took 3 bases from V and 8 from J; bases not matched to a gene: 7. The CDR3 spans 14 residues. Germline lookup yields CDR1 ENHRY and CDR2 SYGVKD. The DNA of the CDR3 is TGTGCCATCAGTGAAGGCGGGGGTGACGATGAGCAGTTCTTC. Translation gives CAISEGGGDDEQFF.

The V gene is TRBV20-1, the J gene TRBJ2-7; 9 bases match TRBD2. Germline CDR1 DFQATT, CDR2 SNEGSKA (reference sequence). The trim removed 0 bases at V and 4 bases at J, leaving 4 bases unmatched. This CDR3 contains 14 residues. The CDR3 DNA sequence: TGCAGTGCTAGAGACGGACTAGCGAGGTACGAGCAGTACTTC. Protein: CSARDGLARYEQYF.

The V gene is TRBV20-1, the J gene TRBJ2-5, with D uncertain. The J call may be mistaken, given a closer DNA end match to TRBJ2-7. This CDR3 region has 12 residues. Germline-derived CDR1 and CDR2 are DFQATT and SNEGSKA (reference sequence). CDR3 DNA sequence: TGCAGTGCTAGGGTACCGAGGCGCGAGCAGTACTTC. Amino acid sequence: CSARVPRREQYF.

This clonotype was recorded a few times. This chain links TRBV10-3 with TRBJ2-7, with D possibly being TRBD1 (6 bases). The CDR3 sequence is 14 residues long. V lost 6 bases, J lost 3 bases, and 15 bases lay in between. Germline V lookup: CDR1 ENHRY, CDR2 SYGVKD. This chain's CDR3 is CAIRLGAGVYEQYF. CDR3 in DNA: TGTGCCATCAGACTGGGTGCAGGGGTCTACGAGCAGTACTTC.

The chain couples TRBV5-1 to TRBJ2-6; the D gene could be TRBD1 or TRBD2 (5 bases each). With 0 bases removed from V and 0 bases from J, the gap between germline ends came to 13 bases. Germline-derived CDR1 and CDR2 are SGHRS and YFSETQ. The CDR3 sequence is 18 residues long. CDR3 amino acids: CASSLEGPNRSGANVLTF. For the CDR3, the DNA is TGCGCCAGCAGCTTGGAGGGACCCAATCGCTCTGGGGCCAACGTCCTGACTTTC.

The chain links TRBV15 to TRBJ1-1; D is undetermined. V lost 3 bases, J lost 5 bases, and 10 bases lay in between. This CDR3 contains 13 residues. Germline CDR1 reads LNHNV; CDR2 reads YYDKDF (reference sequence). This CDR3 is CATSRPTRTEAFF. The DNA for the CDR3 is TGTGCCACCAGCAGGCCCACGCGGACTGAAGCTTTCTTT.

The chain carries TRBV4-1 and TRBJ2-7; 7 positions match TRBD1. With 1 base clipped from V and 3 bases from J, the junction kept 9 bases outside the gene matches. Germline lookup yields CDR1 MGHRA and CDR2 YSYEKL. The CDR3 runs 16 residues. CDR3 sequence (DNA): TGCGCCAGCAGCCAAGTAGGGACAGAGAGCTTCTACGAGCAGTACTTC. This sequence encodes CASSQVGTESFYEQYF.

This clonotype was found many times. The chain combines TRBV7-9 with TRBJ2-6; D not resolved. V dropped 5 bases and J dropped 0 bases, with 8 bases sitting between them. Germline V gene sequence: CDR1 SEHNR, CDR2 FQNEAQ (reference sequence). The CDR3 has 15 residues. CDR3 sequence (DNA): TGTGCCAGCAGCCGGACGGGCTCTGGGGCCAACGTCCTGACTTTC. Translated, it gives CASSRTGSGANVLTF.

The chain uses TRBV6-5 and TRBJ1-2, with D possibly being TRBD1 (6 bases). The V end was cut by 2 bases, the J end by 4 bases, with 20 bases between. This CDR3 comprises 17 residues. Germline loops: CDR1 MNHEY, CDR2 SVGAGI. As DNA, the CDR3 is TGTGCCAGCAGTTACGGGTTTTACAGGGACGAGGGCTATGGCTACACCTTC. Amino acids: CASSYGFYRDEGYGYTF.

This clonotype was seen a handful of times. The chain has TRBV3-1 and TRBJ2-3, with D perhaps TRBD2 (6 bases). The CDR3 is 16 residues long. Germline lookup yields CDR1 LGHDT and CDR2 YNNKEL (reference sequence). V lost 3 bases to trimming and J lost 3 bases, with 16 bases between them. The CDR3 coding sequence is TGTGCCAGCAGCCATGGACGAGGTGGGAGGACAGATACGCAGTATTTT. Its protein is CASSHGRGGRTDTQYF.

The chain uses TRBV29-1 and TRBJ2-5; TRBD1 aligns across 8 bases. V gave up 3 bases and J gave up 4 bases; unmatched junction bases: 13. From germline, CDR1 is SQVTM and CDR2 ANQGSEA. This CDR3 is built from 16 residues. The CDR3 loop reads CSVDLWQGASIETQYF. DNA of the CDR3: TGCAGCGTTGATCTTTGGCAGGGGGCGAGCATAGAGACCCAGTACTTC.

Only a few counts were recorded for this clonotype. V usage is TRBV4-2 and J usage is TRBJ2-7; D possibly corresponds to TRBD1 (7 bases). The V end lost 3 bases, the J end lost 1 base, and 16 bases lay between the germline ends. The CDR3 length is 16 residues. Germline V lookup: CDR1 LGHNA, CDR2 YNFKEQ. The DNA for the CDR3 is TGTGCCAGCAGCCACCGGGGGACGGGACAGTCCTACGAGCAGTACTTC. This sequence encodes CASSHRGTGQSYEQYF.

The chain combines TRBV9 with TRBJ1-1; D is ambiguous. Trimming cost V 3 bases and J 6 bases, with 9 bases left between them. This CDR3 is 12 amino acids long. CDR1 and CDR2 from the germline V gene are SGDLS and YYNGEE. The CDR3 nucleotides read TGTGCCAGCAGCGGGGATGAAGCTGAAGCTTTCTTT. Translating it yields CASSGDEAEAFF.

The J gene is TRBJ2-7, the V gene TRBV29-1; weak D call: TRBD1 (6 bases). Trimming took off 3 bases at V and 4 bases at J, with 13 bases between the two ends. There are 13 residues in the CDR3. CDR1 SQVTM and CDR2 ANQGSEA come from the germline V gene. The CDR3 sequence: CSVDSQGQYEQYF. In DNA form, the CDR3 reads TGCAGCGTTGACTCCCAGGGGCAGTACGAGCAGTACTTC.